This is a list of T cell receptor beta chains from one sample in a study of shared clonotypes between healthy human individuals. Using immunoSEQ multiplex PCR, the repertoire was profiled, and TCRdb retains in-frame clones only, with some absent. The table records around 1.9 million clones, around 95% of them present only once. Sequencing input: naive CD8+ T cells from PBMCs. These receptor sequences come from a man younger than 35 in good health. Some clones in this sample may be carry-over from other donors' samples. Both conserved end residues are part of each CDR3. The D gene is left open where the match is weak. Size values are once, few and many counts, or a class for expanded clones, and some rows have none.

TRBJ2-1,-,TRBD2,TRBV13,CASSPNGLAGEQFF,TGTGCCAGCAGCCCGAACGGACTAGCGGGAGAGCAGTTCTTC
TRBJ1-5,-,-,TRBV7-9,CASSLAEGYSNQPQHF,TGTGCCAGCAGCTTAGCGGAAGGATATAGCAATCAGCCCCAGCATTTT
TRBJ2-7,-,-,TRBV7-9,CASSSIGPTYEQYF,TGTGCCAGCAGCTCGATCGGACCCACCTACGAGCAGTACTTC
TRBJ2-3,-,-,TRBV5-6,CASSPGQSSTDTQYF,TGTGCCAGCAGCCCTGGACAGTCTAGCACAGATACGCAGTATTTT
TRBJ2-3,-,TRBD1,TRBV7-3,CASSPTGLGVDTQYF,TGTGCCAGCAGCCCGACAGGGCTTGGGGTGGATACGCAGTATTTT
TRBJ1-1,-,-,TRBV7-9,CASSFRAGENTEAFF,TGTGCCAGCAGCTTCCGCGCGGGGGAGAACACTGAAGCTTTCTTT
TRBJ1-2,few,-,TRBV2,CASSEVAGDGYTF,TGTGCCAGCAGTGAAGTGGCAGGGGATGGCTACACCTTC
TRBJ1-1,-,-,TRBV6-5,CASISPRGMNTEAFF,TGTGCCAGCATTTCCCCCAGGGGAATGAACACTGAAGCTTTCTTT
TRBJ2-7,-,-,TRBV5-6,CASSSPSGQYF,TGTGCCAGCAGCTCCCCCTCCGGGCAGTACTTC
TRBJ2-7,once,TRBD1,TRBV9,CASSVGTVSEQYF,TGTGCCAGCAGCGTCGGGACAGTATCCGAGCAGTACTTC
TRBJ2-1,-,-,TRBV7-3,CASSLGPISSYNEQFF,TGTGCCAGCAGCTTGGGACCGATTAGCTCCTACAATGAGCAGTTCTTC
TRBJ2-7,-,-,TRBV7-8,CASSPLGTSHYEQYF,TGTGCCAGCAGCCCTCTCGGGACATCTCACTACGAGCAGTACTTC
TRBJ2-2,-,TRBD2,TRBV7-9,CASSVRAGGQDGELFF,TGTGCCAGCAGCGTTCGGGCGGGAGGTCAAGACGGGGAGCTGTTTTTT
TRBJ2-6,-,-,TRBV7-9,CASSHSGASSGANVLTF,TGTGCCAGCAGCCATTCCGGGGCGAGCTCTGGGGCCAACGTCCTGACTTTC
TRBJ2-2,-,TRBD2,TRBV5-1,CASSPTSGNTGELFF,TGCGCCAGCAGCCCCACTAGCGGGAACACCGGGGAGCTGTTTTTT
TRBJ2-2,-,-,TRBV10-1,CASSESRLDTLFTGELFF,TGCGCCAGCAGTGAGTCGAGGTTAGATACGCTTTTCACCGGGGAGCTGTTTTTT
TRBJ1-2,-,-,TRBV9,CASSVDPPPGSFYGYTF,TGTGCCAGCAGCGTAGACCCACCTCCCGGCAGCTTCTATGGCTACACCTTC
TRBJ2-1,-,-,TRBV5-1,CASSLSGTHNEQFF,TGCGCCAGCAGCTTGTCCGGCACACACAATGAGCAGTTCTTC
TRBJ1-2,-,-,TRBV9,CASSVGALGTRTAYGYTF,TGTGCCAGCAGCGTAGGCGCACTCGGTACGAGGACAGCGTATGGCTACACCTTC
TRBJ1-5,-,-,TRBV7-9,CASSGQNNQPQHF,TGTGCCAGCAGCGGCCAGAACAATCAGCCCCAGCATTTT
TRBJ2-1,-,TRBD2,TRBV7-3,CASSLLAGGDNEQFF,TGTGCCAGCAGCTTGCTAGCGGGAGGCGACAATGAGCAGTTCTTC
TRBJ2-7,-,-,TRBV7-2,CASSHSGSFAYEQYF,TGTGCCAGCAGCCACAGCGGGTCCTTCGCCTACGAGCAGTACTTC
TRBJ1-1,-,-,TRBV6-6,CASSLGVVNTEAFF,TGTGCCAGCAGTTTAGGGGTGGTGAACACTGAAGCTTTCTTT
TRBJ2-5,once,TRBD2,TRBV28,CATGLGGAQETQYF,TGTGCCACCGGCCTCGGGGGGGCACAAGAGACCCAGTACTTC
TRBJ2-2,-,-,TRBV6-1,CASSELAGKFNTGELFF,TGTGCCAGCAGTGAATTGGCAGGGAAATTCAACACCGGGGAGCTGTTTTTT
TRBJ2-1,once,TRBD2,TRBV9,CASSVVAGEGLNEQFF,TGTGCCAGCAGCGTAGTCGCGGGAGAGGGGCTCAATGAGCAGTTCTTC
TRBJ1-1,-,-,TRBV28,CASSLLLNTEAFF,TGTGCCAGCAGTTTATTACTGAACACTGAAGCTTTCTTT
TRBJ1-3,-,-,TRBV9,CASSVASESSGNTIYF,TGTGCCAGCAGCGTAGCTTCGGAGAGCTCTGGAAACACCATATATTTT
TRBJ1-1,-,-,TRBV5-1,CASSFFQGYLGDTEAFF,TGCGCCAGCAGCTTTTTTCAGGGATATCTCGGGGACACTGAAGCTTTCTTT
TRBJ2-3,once,-,TRBV9,CASSDSGRSTDTQYF,TGTGCCAGCAGCGATTCGGGACGGAGCACAGATACGCAGTATTTT
TRBJ1-1,-,TRBD1,TRBV7-2,CASSLTGGLMNTEAFF,TGTGCCAGCAGCTTAACAGGGGGCTTAATGAACACTGAAGCTTTCTTT
TRBJ2-4,once,-,TRBV9,CASSVSGLAKNIQYF,TGTGCCAGCAGCGTATCGGGTTTAGCCAAAAACATTCAGTACTTC
TRBJ2-1,-,-,TRBV19,CASSIGGVNEQFF,TGTGCCAGTAGTATAGGGGGGGTCAATGAGCAGTTCTTC
TRBJ2-7,-,TRBD2,TRBV29-1,CSARLAGPYEQYF,TGCAGCGCCCGACTAGCGGGTCCCTACGAGCAGTACTTC
TRBJ2-1,-,-,TRBV27,CASSLSGKKGYEQFF,TGTGCCAGCAGTTTATCGGGTAAAAAAGGCTATGAGCAGTTCTTC
TRBJ2-7,-,-,TRBV10-2,CASSESQGSHEQYF,TGCGCCAGCAGTGAGTCGCAGGGATCCCACGAGCAGTACTTC
TRBJ2-4,-,-,TRBV27,CASSPPWGRAKNIQYF,TGTGCCAGCAGTCCACCCTGGGGGAGAGCCAAAAACATTCAGTACTTC
TRBJ1-1,once,TRBD1,TRBV27,CASSLGEGAGNTEAFF,TGTGCCAGCAGTCTGGGGGAGGGGGCAGGAAACACTGAAGCTTTCTTT
TRBJ2-3,-,-,TRBV11-2,CASTPAPGVPDTQYF,TGTGCCAGCACTCCGGCCCCGGGGGTTCCGGATACGCAGTATTTT
TRBJ1-5,-,TRBD1,TRBV28,CASRALGQGNQPQHF,TGTGCCAGCCGCGCCCTAGGACAGGGCAATCAGCCCCAGCATTTT
TRBJ2-7,-,-,TRBV5-5,CASSTQMRTAYEQYF,TGTGCCAGCAGCACCCAGATGAGGACAGCCTACGAGCAGTACTTC
TRBJ2-1,-,-,TRBV29-1,CSGNIQGGINEQFF,TGCAGCGGGAATATCCAGGGGGGGATCAATGAGCAGTTCTTC
TRBJ2-2,-,-,TRBV9,CASSSPPGHLNTGELFF,TGTGCCAGCAGCTCTCCTCCGGGACACTTGAACACCGGGGAGCTGTTTTTT
TRBJ2-7,-,TRBD2,TRBV4-1,CASSQFISGSSYEQYF,TGCGCCAGCAGCCAATTTATTAGCGGGAGCTCCTACGAGCAGTACTTC
TRBJ1-2,-,-,TRBV7-9,CASSDPTGGLGYGYTF,TGTGCCAGCAGCGACCCCACGGGGGGATTGGGCTATGGCTACACCTTC
TRBJ1-2,-,TRBD1,TRBV27,CASSWTGSGYGYTF,TGTGCCAGCAGTTGGACAGGGTCGGGCTATGGCTACACCTTC
TRBJ1-2,-,TRBD1,TRBV27,CASKEEQGAYGYTF,TGTGCCAGCAAGGAAGAACAGGGGGCTTATGGCTACACCTTC
TRBJ1-6,-,-,TRBV25-1,CASSGRITGARSPLHF,TGTGCCAGCAGTGGGCGAATAACGGGGGCGCGTTCACCCCTCCACTTT
TRBJ1-2,-,-,TRBV29-1,CSAEGAPGYTF,TGCAGCGCTGAGGGCGCACCCGGCTACACCTTC
TRBJ2-7,-,TRBD2,TRBV6-1,CASSELAGGPLREQYF,TGTGCCAGCAGTGAGCTAGCGGGAGGGCCTCTTCGCGAGCAGTACTTC
TRBJ2-1,-,-,TRBV10-3,CAISEDGPYNEQFF,TGTGCCATCAGTGAGGACGGACCTTACAATGAGCAGTTCTTC